Each of the 31 T cell receptor beta chains below was sequenced from the same sample in a study of T cell responses to AZD1222 COVID-19 vaccine. Method: immunoSEQ multiplex PCR; TCRdb's copy keeps in-frame clones and lacks some. The sample records 150,000 to 200,000 clones, roughly 92% being singletons. This specimen was peripheral blood, taken 28 days after the second AZD1222 dose. Source of these receptors: an adult who received the AZD1222 COVID-19 vaccine.

This sequence joins TRBV6-5 and TRBJ1-5, with no clear D. This CDR3 has 11 amino acids. V lost 8 bases, J lost 3 bases, and 5 bases lay in between. The germline V gene encodes CDR1 MNHEY and CDR2 SVGAGI. The CDR3 loop reads CASGDNQPQHF. CDR3 nucleotides: TGTGCCAGCGGGGACAATCAGCCCCAGCATTTT.

The CDR3, as DNA: TGTGCCAGCAGCTTAATCGGGGTTCGGTATGGCTACACCTTC. It codes for CASSLIGVRYGYTF. This chain links TRBV7-9 with TRBJ1-2; no definite D call. Between the trimmed V and J ends, which lost 2 bases and 5 bases, there was a span of 12 bases. Germline V CDR1 and CDR2: SEHNR, FQNEAQ (reference sequence). The CDR3 loop spans 14 amino acids.

The DNA for the CDR3 is TGTGCCAGCAGTTCTTCCTACTTAGCAACTAATGAAAAACTGTTTTTT. Residues: CASSSSYLATNEKLFF. The rearrangement joins TRBV6-5 to TRBJ1-4; no firm D call. The germline V and J ends were trimmed by 4 bases and 0 bases, with 12 bases remaining between them. Germline V CDR1 and CDR2: MNHEY, SVGAGI. The CDR3 loop spans 16 amino acids.

The chain couples TRBV5-4 to TRBJ2-7; 8 bases align to TRBD1. Germline lookup yields CDR1 SGHNT and CDR2 YYREEE (reference sequence). Germline trimming cut 3 bases from V and 2 bases from J; bases unmatched to any gene: 7. The CDR3 sequence is 15 residues long. The CDR3 sequence: CASSSIGQGTYEQYF. The CDR3 DNA is TGTGCCAGCAGCTCCATAGGACAGGGAACCTACGAGCAGTACTTC.

The V call is TRBV11-2, the J call TRBJ2-7; tentative D call: TRBD2 (5 bases). There are 15 residues in the CDR3. The ends were cut back, 7 bases at V and 3 bases at J, with 19 bases in the middle. Germline V gives CDR1 SGHAT, CDR2 FQNNGV. The CDR3 bases are TGTGCCAGCACCCCCCTGAGGGCCCAAGACTACGAGCAGTACTTC. This encodes CASTPLRAQDYEQYF. The variable domain in full, completed from reference TRBV11-2 and TRBJ2-7, reads EAGVAQSPRYKIIEKRQSVAFWCNPISGHATLYWYQQILGQGPKLLIQFQNNGVVDDSQLPKDRFSAERLKGVDSTLKIQPAKLEDSAVYLCASTPLRAQDYEQYFGPGTRLTVT.

The chain links TRBV30 to TRBJ1-5; 7 bases agree with TRBD1. The CDR3 loop spans 20 amino acids. Germline lookup yields CDR1 GTSNPN and CDR2 SVGIG (reference sequence). V was pared by 0 bases and J by 1 base, with 18 bases of the junction left unmatched. CDR3: CAWSVSRGLGGPASNQPQHF. The CDR3, as DNA: TGTGCCTGGAGTGTCTCTCGCGGCCTAGGGGGCCCGGCGAGCAATCAGCCCCAGCATTTT. Together with reference TRBV30 and TRBJ1-5, the CDR3 gives the full variable domain: SQTIHQWPATLVQPVGSPLSLECTVEGTSNPNLYWYRQAAGRGLQLLFYSVGIGQISSEVPQNLSASRPQDRQFILSSKKLLLSDSGFYLCAWSVSRGLGGPASNQPQHFGDGTRLSIL.

This clone has only one observation. CDR3 sequence (DNA): TGTGCCAGCAGCTTCGACAGGGTAGAGAATTCACCCCTCCACTTT. It yields the protein CASSFDRVENSPLHF. V gene TRBV7-9 combines with J gene TRBJ1-6, with TRBD1 matching over 7 bases. This CDR3 is 15 amino acids long. With 3 bases clipped from V and 7 bases from J, the junction kept 6 bases outside the gene matches. Germline V CDR1 and CDR2: SEHNR, FQNEAQ (reference sequence).

This clone was seen a single time. The rearrangement uses TRBV24-1 and TRBJ2-5, with 8 nucleotides matching TRBD2. V gave up 4 bases and J gave up 4 bases; unmatched junction bases: 4. CDR3 length: 14 amino acids. Germline loops: CDR1 KGHDR, CDR2 SFDVKD. CDR3 amino acids: CATSDRTSRETQYF. In DNA, the CDR3 is TGTGCCACCAGTGACCGGACTAGCCGAGAGACCCAGTACTTC.

This chain links TRBV18 with TRBJ1-5; a weak D match, TRBD1 (6 bases). Germline values: CDR1 KGHSH, CDR2 LQKENI. The ends were cut back, 2 bases at V and 11 bases at J, with 16 bases in the middle. The CDR3 is made up of 14 amino acids. The CDR3 DNA is TGTGCCAGCTCACCAGGACAGACTCAAGGGGCCCAGCATTTT. Translation: CASSPGQTQGAQHF.

This rearrangement joins TRBV7-8 to TRBJ1-5; 7 positions match TRBD1. CDR1 is SGHVS and CDR2 is FQNEAQ in the germline V gene. This CDR3 spans 16 amino acids. J gave up 5 bases and V 4 bases, and 11 bases lay outside the gene matches. In DNA, the CDR3 is TGTGCCAGCAGCTCCCGACAGGGTGGAGGTTATCAGCCCCAGCATTTT. It specifies CASSSRQGGGYQPQHF.

The J gene is TRBJ1-5, the V gene TRBV6-5; 8 positions agree with TRBD1. V lost 4 bases and J lost 6; bases outside the gene matches: 5. This CDR3 contains 14 residues. Germline V gene lookup returns CDR1 MNHEY and CDR2 SVGAGI. CDR3 bases: TGTGCCAGCAGTTTCACGACAGGGGCTCAGCCCCAGCATTTT. Its protein is CASSFTTGAQPQHF.

This clone has only a few counts. The chain uses TRBV19 and TRBJ1-6; D gene uncertain. This CDR3 comprises 13 residues. The V end was cut by 1 base, the J end by 13 bases, with 11 bases between. Germline-derived CDR1 and CDR2 are LNHDA and SQIVND (reference sequence). The CDR3 is CASSIGGQRPLHF. The CDR3 bases are TGTGCCAGTAGTATAGGCGGCCAGAGGCCCCTCCACTTT.

This clone appeared a single time. This chain uses TRBV5-1 with TRBJ2-1; the match to TRBD2 covers 10 bases. The trim removed 3 bases at V and 5 bases at J, leaving 8 bases unmatched. This CDR3 contains 16 residues. In germline, CDR1 is SGHRS, CDR2 YFSETQ. CDR3 DNA sequence: TGCGCCAGCAGCTCCTTAGCGGGAGGACTAAACAATGAGCAGTTCTTC. Amino acid sequence: CASSSLAGGLNNEQFF. Looking up the rest from reference TRBV5-1 and TRBJ2-1 gives the full variable domain: KAGVTQTPRYLIKTRGQQVTLSCSPISGHRSVSWYQQTPGQGLQFLFEYFSETQRNKGNFPGRFSGRQFSNSRSEMNVSTLELGDSALYLCASSSLAGGLNNEQFFGPGTRLTVL.

The chain carries TRBV7-6 and TRBJ2-5, with no clear D. Germline V gene sequence: CDR1 SGHVS, CDR2 FNYEAQ. This CDR3 is built from 15 residues. V lost 7 bases and J 2 bases, leaving 17 bases between the germline ends. The CDR3 DNA reads as TGTGCCAGCATCCTTAACCCCGTAACACAAGAGACCCAGTACTTC. Translation: CASILNPVTQETQYF.

The sample holds one count of this clone. The chain joins TRBV4-1 to TRBJ2-5, with 9 bases identical to TRBD1. Germline V gives CDR1 MGHRA, CDR2 YSYEKL. Losses at the gene ends were 2 bases for V and 4 bases for J; bases not matched to a gene: 2. The CDR3 covers 14 residues. DNA of the CDR3: TGCGCCAGCAGCCAAACAGGGGGCCGAGAGACCCAGTACTTC. It specifies CASSQTGGRETQYF.

The chain employs TRBV5-1 and TRBJ2-1, with 8 bases matching TRBD2. CDR1 SGHRS and CDR2 YFSETQ come from the germline V gene. V gave up 6 bases and J gave up 8 bases; unmatched junction bases: 13. CDR3 size: 15 residues. As DNA, the CDR3 is TGCGCCAGCAATACACTAGCGGCCAGAGGCTATGAGCAGTTCTTC. Its protein is CASNTLAARGYEQFF. The variable domain in full, with the rest retrieved from reference TRBV5-1 and TRBJ2-1, is KAGVTQTPRYLIKTRGQQVTLSCSPISGHRSVSWYQQTPGQGLQFLFEYFSETQRNKGNFPGRFSGRQFSNSRSEMNVSTLELGDSALYLCASNTLAARGYEQFFGPGTRLTVL.

The rearrangement joins TRBV15 to TRBJ1-1; D unclear. The CDR3 contains 13 residues. CDR1 and CDR2 from the germline V gene are LNHNV and YYDKDF (reference sequence). Trimming removed 4 bases from V and 4 bases from J, with 10 bases in between. The CDR3 loop reads CATSTLSGTEAFF. CDR3 nucleotides: TGTGCCACCAGCACACTCTCAGGCACTGAAGCTTTCTTT.

The chain carries TRBV7-6 and TRBJ2-5; TRBD1 matches 7 bases. The trim removed 5 bases at V and 4 bases at J, leaving 7 bases unmatched. Germline CDR1 is SGHVS and CDR2 is FNYEAQ. The CDR3 contains 14 residues. DNA of the CDR3: TGTGCCAGCAGCCCGGGACAGCCCCCAGAGACCCAGTACTTC. Encoded protein: CASSPGQPPETQYF.

The chain employs TRBV7-2 and TRBJ2-1; 10 bases line up with TRBD2. Germline V CDR1 and CDR2: SGHTA, FQGNSA. The junction had 8 bases not matched to a gene; V was cut back by 2 bases and J by 16 bases. The CDR3 totals 13 residues. CDR3 sequence reads: CASSLTSKREGFF. The CDR3, as DNA: TGTGCCAGCAGCTTAACATCCAAGCGGGAGGGTTTCTTC.

The CDR3 protein is CASSLDRAGSYEQYF. For the CDR3, the DNA is TGTGCCAGCAGCTTAGATCGGGCGGGCTCCTACGAGCAGTACTTC. This rearrangement joins TRBV7-9 to TRBJ2-7, with a tentative D call TRBD2 (5 bases). The CDR3 has 15 amino acids. Trimming pared 1 base from V and 0 bases from J, leaving 10 bases between. Germline lookup yields CDR1 SEHNR and CDR2 FQNEAQ (reference sequence).

This chain connects TRBV27 to TRBJ2-1, with D tentatively TRBD1 or TRBD2 (5 bases each). The germline V gene has CDR1 MNHEY and CDR2 SMNVEV (reference sequence). With 5 bases removed from V and 13 bases from J, the gap between germline ends came to 21 bases. The CDR3 sequence is 14 residues long. DNA of the CDR3: TGTGCCAGCAGTCCGCCTGTGGGGGTGCAGGAACAGTTCTTC. Translated: CASSPPVGVQEQFF.

V is TRBV6-5 and J is TRBJ2-2; D call uncertain. Trimming stripped 9 bases from V and 6 bases from J, with 14 bases between. The CDR3 totals 13 residues. The germline CDR1 and CDR2 sequences are MNHEY and SVGAGI. CDR3 loop: CASWALSAGELFF. In DNA, the CDR3 is TGTGCCAGTTGGGCCCTGTCGGCCGGGGAGCTGTTTTTT.

V usage is TRBV7-6 and J usage is TRBJ2-3; the match to TRBD2 covers 10 bases. The junction had 14 bases not matched to a gene; V was cut back by 0 bases and J by 8 bases. This CDR3 has 18 residues. Germline V gene data show CDR1 as SGHVS and CDR2 as FNYEAQ. As DNA, the CDR3 is TGTGCCAGCAGCTTAGCCATGGGTGGAGCGGGAGGGCCCGGTACGCAGTATTTT. This encodes CASSLAMGGAGGPGTQYF.

The chain couples TRBV6-6 to TRBJ2-3; D is perhaps TRBD1 (6 bases). Germline CDR1 is MNHNY and CDR2 is SVGAGI (reference sequence). There are 15 residues in the CDR3. Trimming shortened V by 0 bases and J by 1 base, and 8 bases separated the two germline ends. CDR3: CASSYSPGGTDTQYF. CDR3 sequence (DNA): TGTGCCAGCAGTTACTCCCCAGGGGGCACAGATACGCAGTATTTT.

The rearrangement uses TRBV28 and TRBJ1-2; 7 bases are a match to TRBD1. Looked up from germline, CDR1 is MDHEN and CDR2 is SYDVKM. This CDR3 contains 14 residues. V lost 7 bases to trimming and J lost 8 bases; unmatched junction nucleotides: 13. For the CDR3, the DNA is TGTGCCAGCAACGAGGGGGCGAGGTTTTGGGGCTACACCTTC. Translation gives CASNEGARFWGYTF.

V is TRBV11-1 and J is TRBJ1-4; D is perhaps TRBD1 (5 bases). CDR3 length: 15 amino acids. CDR1 SGHAT and CDR2 FQDESV come from the germline V gene (reference sequence). V shed 5 bases and J shed 0 bases, with 10 bases lying between them. CDR3 loop: CASSEGSTTNEKLFF. The CDR3 DNA is TGTGCCAGCAGCGAGGGGTCTACAACTAATGAAAAACTGTTTTTT.

This clone occurred once. In DNA, the CDR3 is TGTGCCAGCAGCTTATATCCGGACAGGGGTTATCGGGCGGACGAGCAGTACTTC. The encoded protein is CASSLYPDRGYRADEQYF. The genes are TRBV7-2 and TRBJ2-7; 9 nucleotides match TRBD1. The length of the CDR3 is 18 residues. Germline V gene lookup returns CDR1 SGHTA and CDR2 FQGNSA. The junction had 16 bases not matched to a gene; V was cut back by 2 bases and J by 5 bases.

This clone showed up just once. This chain joins TRBV25-1 and TRBJ1-4; maybe TRBD1 (6 bases). CDR3 length: 14 amino acids. From germline, CDR1 is MGHDK and CDR2 SYGVNS. The V and J ends lost 1 base and 8 bases respectively, with 11 bases between them. The DNA of the CDR3 is TGTGCCAGCAGTGAATTGGGAGGGGGAGAAAAACTGTTTTTT. Its protein product is CASSELGGGEKLFF.

The V and J genes are TRBV3-1 (or the pseudogene TRBV3-2) and TRBJ2-1, with D tentatively TRBD1 (5 bases). Trimming shortened V by 0 bases and J by 8 bases, and 8 bases separated the two germline ends. The CDR3 is made up of 13 amino acids. Germline CDR1 LGHDT, CDR2 YNNKEL (reference sequence). This chain's CDR3 is CASSQEQVYEQFF. The CDR3 DNA reads as TGTGCCAGCAGCCAAGAACAGGTCTATGAGCAGTTCTTC.

V is TRBV6-6 and J is TRBJ1-3, with a tentative D call TRBD1 (5 bases). With 6 bases removed from V and 3 bases from J, the gap between germline ends came to 18 bases. The CDR3 has 16 amino acids. Germline V gene sequence: CDR1 MNHNY, CDR2 SVGAGI (reference sequence). The CDR3 nucleotides are TGTGCCAGCAGGGGGGGGACTGGACGAGATGGAAACACCATATATTTT. Translated, it gives CASRGGTGRDGNTIYF.

The genes are TRBV20-1 and TRBJ2-7, with D uncertain. V lost 3 bases, J lost 3 bases, and 6 bases lay in between. CDR3 length: 11 amino acids. Germline CDR1 and CDR2: DFQATT and SNEGSKA (reference sequence). In DNA, the CDR3 is TGCAGTGCTAGTAAGGACTACGAGCAGTACTTC. Translation gives CSASKDYEQYF.